The 29 T cell receptor beta chains given below trace back to one sample, sequenced in a study of OX40 agonist ivuxolimab in advanced cancers. Measured with immunoSEQ multiplex PCR; TCRdb has only the in-frame clones, and not every one. The sample yields over 55,000 clones, around 83% seen once. Sequencing was performed on CD4+ or CD8+ T cells sorted from blood, taken in a trial of the OX40 agonist ivuxolimab. These receptors came from an adult with an advanced solid tumor such as melanoma, head and neck, liver or kidney cancer.

The gene calls are TRBV7-9 and TRBJ1-5, with D possibly being TRBD1 (5 bases). The germline V gene has CDR1 SEHNR and CDR2 FQNEAQ (reference sequence). There are 14 residues in the CDR3. Deletions cut 5 bases from V and 1 base from J, with 9 bases between. The DNA of the CDR3 is TGTGCCAGCAGCCTAGACAGAAGCAATCAGCCCCAGCATTTT. This sequence encodes CASSLDRSNQPQHF.

The chain combines TRBV10-3 with TRBJ1-1; D remains ambiguous. This CDR3 comprises 12 residues. Per the germline V gene, CDR1 is ENHRY and CDR2 is SYGVKD. Trimming cost V 4 bases and J 10 bases, with 13 bases left between them. The CDR3 nucleotides read TGTGCCATCAGTGGGACGGGCGATGTAGCTTTCTTT. This translates into CAISGTGDVAFF.

The chain joins TRBV28 to TRBJ2-5; D perhaps matches TRBD1 (6 bases). The CDR3 loop spans 14 amino acids. V was clipped by 5 bases and J by 3 bases, with 13 bases between them. The germline CDR1 and CDR2 sequences are MDHEN and SYDVKM. The CDR3 coding sequence is TGTGCCAGCAGTCCCTCGGGACAAGAAGAGACCCAGTACTTC. Its protein is CASSPSGQEETQYF. The whole variable domain, remainder taken from reference TRBV28 and TRBJ2-5, is DVKVTQSSRYLVKRTGEKVFLECVQDMDHENMFWYRQDPGLGLRLIYFSYDVKMKEKGDIPEGYSVSREKKERFSLILESASTNQTSMYLCASSPSGQEETQYFGPGTRLLVL.

The chain carries TRBV29-1 and TRBJ2-3; D unresolved. The germline CDR1 and CDR2 sequences are SQVTM and ANQGSEA. The CDR3 has 14 residues. Trimming took off 3 bases at V and 8 bases at J, with 18 bases between the two ends. This CDR3 is CSVDEDSRVGTQYF. CDR3 bases: TGCAGCGTTGACGAGGATTCACGGGTGGGTACGCAGTATTTT.

The CDR3 region has the DNA TGTGCCAGCAGAGGGGACAGCGAGGGTAACTATGGCTACACCTTC. This encodes CASRGDSEGNYGYTF. The gene calls are TRBV28 and TRBJ1-2; 7 nucleotides align to TRBD1. This CDR3 contains 15 residues. Germline CDR1 MDHEN, CDR2 SYDVKM. The V gene end was trimmed by 6 bases and the J gene end by 1 base; junction bases not matched to a gene: 8.

The count of this clone is one. This rearrangement joins TRBV18 to TRBJ1-1; no reliable D call. V dropped 2 bases and J dropped 1 base, with 5 bases sitting between them. CDR3 length: 13 amino acids. CDR1 KGHSH and CDR2 LQKENI come from the germline V gene. The CDR3 is CASSPDTNTEAFF. CDR3 nucleotide sequence: TGTGCCAGCTCACCAGATACGAACACTGAAGCTTTCTTT.

The chain combines TRBV19 with TRBJ1-1; the match to TRBD1 covers 8 bases. V was pared by 5 bases and J by 11 bases, with 16 bases of the junction left unmatched. The CDR3 has 15 amino acids. In germline, CDR1 is LNHDA, CDR2 SQIVND (reference sequence). The CDR3 region is CASSASRTGFSWAFF. The CDR3 region has the DNA TGTGCCAGTAGTGCATCCAGGACAGGGTTTAGTTGGGCTTTCTTT.

The chain is built from TRBV7-2 and TRBJ1-2; D remains unclear. The V gene lost 1 base and the J gene lost 1 base, with 13 bases spanning the gap. CDR3 length equals 16 residues. The germline CDR1 and CDR2 sequences are SGHTA and FQGNSA. CDR3 residues: CASSLGATARNYGYTF. CDR3 in DNA: TGTGCCAGCAGCTTAGGGGCAACCGCTCGTAACTATGGCTACACCTTC.

The chain recombines TRBV5-4 with TRBJ2-5; no clear D. Germline lookup yields CDR1 SGHNT and CDR2 YYREEE (reference sequence). The CDR3 is made up of 16 amino acids. Trimming removed 0 bases from V and 2 bases from J, with 14 bases in between. The DNA for the CDR3 is TGTGCCAGCAGCTTGGGGTGGGCAGCACAACAAGAGACCCAGTACTTC. This sequence encodes CASSLGWAAQQETQYF. Supplemented by reference TRBV5-4 and TRBJ2-5, the full variable domain reads ETGVTQSPTHLIKTRGQQVTLRCSSQSGHNTVSWYQQALGQGPQFIFQYYREEENGRGNFPPRFSGLQFPNYSSELNVNALELDDSALYLCASSLGWAAQQETQYFGPGTRLLVL.

The chain has TRBV6-5 and TRBJ1-1; perhaps TRBD1 as D (5 bases). Germline V gene data show CDR1 as MNHEY and CDR2 as SVGAGI. V shed 0 bases and J shed 3 bases, with 11 bases lying between them. This CDR3 contains 15 residues. Here the CDR3 DNA reads TGTGCCAGCAGTTACTCCCAGAGGGGAGACACTGAAGCTTTCTTT. The encoded protein is CASSYSQRGDTEAFF.

The V and J genes are TRBV11-2 and TRBJ2-1; possible D gene TRBD2, 6 bases. The CDR3 is 15 residues long. Trimming took 5 bases from V and 10 from J, leaving 21 bases between them. Germline CDR1 is SGHAT and CDR2 is FQNNGV. The CDR3 reads CASSPQRAVYSEQFF. CDR3 nucleotide sequence: TGTGCCAGCAGCCCCCAGCGGGCGGTTTATTCGGAGCAGTTCTTC. The whole variable domain, remainder taken from reference TRBV11-2 and TRBJ2-1, is EAGVAQSPRYKIIEKRQSVAFWCNPISGHATLYWYQQILGQGPKLLIQFQNNGVVDDSQLPKDRFSAERLKGVDSTLKIQPAKLEDSAVYLCASSPQRAVYSEQFFGPGTRLTVL.

The gene calls are TRBV5-4 and TRBJ2-5, with 8 bases lining up with TRBD1. V shed 3 bases, J shed 4 bases, and the junction held 5 bases outside the gene matches. Per germline, CDR1 SGHNT and CDR2 YYREEE (reference sequence). CDR3 size: 14 residues. The CDR3 nucleotides read TGTGCCAGCAGCTCCCCAGGGGGCGGAGAGACCCAGTACTTC. It encodes CASSSPGGGETQYF.

The chain links TRBV7-3 to TRBJ1-6; 7 bases are shared with TRBD1. V was clipped by 1 base and J by 10 bases; unmatched bases: 4. Germline V gene data show CDR1 as SGHTA and CDR2 as FQGTGA. This CDR3 comprises 14 residues. For the CDR3, the DNA is TGTGCCAGCAGCTTAAACAGGGGTCAGTCACCCCTCCACTTT. Its translation is CASSLNRGQSPLHF.

This clone was seen once. The chain is built from TRBV18 and TRBJ1-2; TRBD1 matches at 9 bases. The germline CDR1 and CDR2 sequences are KGHSH and LQKENI. V shed 5 bases and J 2 bases; nucleotides not matched to a gene: 6. The CDR3 totals 15 residues. The CDR3 is CASSNGQGRNYGYTF. CDR3 coding DNA: TGTGCCAGCTCAAATGGACAGGGGAGGAACTATGGCTACACCTTC.

V is TRBV4-2 and J is TRBJ2-5; D tentatively reads TRBD1 or TRBD2 (6 bases each). Trimming cost V 4 bases and J 5 bases, with 14 bases left between them. Per the germline V gene, CDR1 is LGHNA and CDR2 is YNFKEQ. The CDR3 is made up of 14 amino acids. CDR3 sequence (DNA): TGTGCCAGCAGCCCATTGGTCGGGGGCGAGACCCAGTACTTC. Residues: CASSPLVGGETQYF.

V is TRBV6-6 and J is TRBJ2-7, with TRBD2 matching 11 bases. Per germline, CDR1 MNHNY and CDR2 SVGAGI (reference sequence). The CDR3 covers 16 residues. Germline trimming cut 6 bases from V and 2 bases from J; bases unmatched to any gene: 9. The CDR3 protein is CASSGTSGPDTYEQYF. For the CDR3, the DNA is TGTGCCAGCAGCGGGACTAGCGGTCCCGACACCTACGAGCAGTACTTC.

The sample holds one count of this clone. The genes are TRBV4-2 and TRBJ2-1; 8 bases are a match to TRBD2. Germline-derived CDR1 and CDR2 are LGHNA and YNFKEQ. V lost 0 bases, J lost 1 base, and 8 bases stayed unmatched. This CDR3 contains 18 residues. CDR3 loop: CASSQDPIAGLSYNEQFF. CDR3 nucleotides: TGTGCCAGCAGCCAAGACCCAATAGCGGGGCTTTCCTACAATGAGCAGTTCTTC.

The rearrangement uses TRBV18 and TRBJ2-2; TRBD1 might be the D (6 bases). The CDR3 extends over 15 amino acids. Germline CDR1 and CDR2: KGHSH and LQKENI. Trimming removed 6 bases at V and 1 base at J, with 12 bases between. The CDR3 spells CASSPGQRNTGELFF. Written as DNA, the CDR3 is TGTGCCAGCTCTCCAGGACAGAGGAACACCGGGGAGCTGTTTTTT.

This chain links TRBV5-1 with TRBJ2-3; D perhaps matches TRBD1 (6 bases). The CDR3 runs 16 residues. The germline V gene encodes CDR1 SGHRS and CDR2 YFSETQ. V lost 0 bases, J lost 2 bases, and 13 bases lay in between. Written as DNA, the CDR3 is TGCGCCAGCAGCTTGGAGGGACAAATGAACACAGATACGCAGTATTTT. Translation gives CASSLEGQMNTDTQYF.

This chain joins TRBV7-3 and TRBJ1-1, with D uncertain. There are 13 residues in the CDR3. Trimming took 2 bases from V and 11 from J, leaving 15 bases between them. CDR1 is SGHTA and CDR2 is FQGTGA in the germline V gene. The CDR3 is CASSLGLIEKAFF. The CDR3, as DNA: TGTGCCAGCAGCTTAGGATTGATAGAGAAGGCTTTCTTT.

DNA of the CDR3: TGTGCCAGCAGTCCCAGTAGGGACGTCACCGGGGAGCTGTTTTTT. It yields the protein CASSPSRDVTGELFF. This sequence joins TRBV7-3 and TRBJ2-2, with D perhaps being TRBD1 or TRBD2 (5 bases each). V dropped 6 bases and J dropped 4 bases, with 15 bases sitting between them. The CDR3 consists of 15 residues. The germline V gene has CDR1 SGHTA and CDR2 FQGTGA.

V is TRBV7-9 and J is TRBJ1-2; 9 bases align to TRBD1. The CDR3 is made up of 18 amino acids. V dropped 5 bases and J dropped 5; count of bases not matched to a gene: 18. Germline CDR1 and CDR2: SEHNR and FQNEAQ (reference sequence). As DNA, the CDR3 is TGTGCCAGCAGCCCCCCCCCGAAGACAGGGGGAGGTGGGTATGGCTACACCTTC. Encoded protein: CASSPPPKTGGGGYGYTF.

The chain employs TRBV4-1 and TRBJ2-7; 7 positions match TRBD1. This CDR3 comprises 15 residues. Germline CDR1 is MGHRA and CDR2 is YSYEKL. Trimming cost V 5 bases and J 0 bases; bases outside gene matches: 7. The CDR3 loop reads CASSYSRGISYEQYF. CDR3 nucleotides: TGCGCCAGCAGCTACAGCAGGGGGATCTCCTACGAGCAGTACTTC.

The chain carries TRBV19 and TRBJ1-1; weak D call: TRBD1 (6 bases). The CDR3 length is 14 residues. Trimming removed 4 bases at V and 4 bases at J, with 13 bases between. Germline V lookup: CDR1 LNHDA, CDR2 SQIVND (reference sequence). The CDR3 DNA reads TGTGCCAGTAGTAGTCTAGGGGGGGTCACTGAAGCTTTCTTT. The encoded protein is CASSSLGGVTEAFF.

V and J are TRBV5-1 and TRBJ2-3, with TRBD1 matching over 7 bases. Looked up from germline, CDR1 is SGHRS and CDR2 is YFSETQ. With 7 bases clipped from V and 2 bases from J, the junction kept 7 bases outside the gene matches. The CDR3 is made up of 14 amino acids. The CDR3 DNA is TGCGCCAGCGCAACAGGGGCGATCACAGATACGCAGTATTTT. Translating gives CASATGAITDTQYF.

This chain uses TRBV7-6 with TRBJ1-6, with D uncertain. CDR1 SGHVS and CDR2 FNYEAQ come from the germline V gene. The CDR3 extends over 17 amino acids. Deletions cut 1 base from V and 7 bases from J, with 17 bases between. The CDR3, as DNA: TGTGCCAGCAGCTTAGGGGCAGCTGTCGACCTGAATTCACCCCTCCACTTT. It translates to CASSLGAAVDLNSPLHF.

This chain links TRBV18 with TRBJ2-1, with 7 bases that match TRBD1. Trimming removed 6 bases from V and 8 bases from J; junction bases left unmatched: 7. Germline loops: CDR1 KGHSH, CDR2 LQKENI. The length of the CDR3 is 13 residues. CDR3 in DNA: TGTGCCAGCTCCCGAAGACAGGGCGATGAGCAGTTCTTC. Amino acids: CASSRRQGDEQFF.

The rearrangement links TRBV5-3 to TRBJ2-4; D may be TRBD1 (6 bases). TRBV5-3 is treated as an ORF (open reading frame) with a function not yet certain. The length of the CDR3 is 20 residues. Trimming cost V 0 bases and J 0 bases, with 22 bases left between them. The CDR3 DNA is TGTGCCAGAAGCTTGGGAGAAAGCTCGGGACACCTACTAGCCAAAAACATTCAGTACTTC. It is translated as CARSLGESSGHLLAKNIQYF.

The chain carries TRBV2 and TRBJ2-1; either TRBD1 or TRBD2 may fit D (7 bases each). This CDR3 has 12 amino acids. Germline CDR1 reads SNHLY; CDR2 reads FYNNEI. Trimming left V 8 bases short and J 8 bases short, with 13 bases between. The CDR3 reads CASQGGLDEQFF. The CDR3 coding sequence is TGTGCCAGCCAGGGGGGGCTGGATGAGCAGTTCTTC.